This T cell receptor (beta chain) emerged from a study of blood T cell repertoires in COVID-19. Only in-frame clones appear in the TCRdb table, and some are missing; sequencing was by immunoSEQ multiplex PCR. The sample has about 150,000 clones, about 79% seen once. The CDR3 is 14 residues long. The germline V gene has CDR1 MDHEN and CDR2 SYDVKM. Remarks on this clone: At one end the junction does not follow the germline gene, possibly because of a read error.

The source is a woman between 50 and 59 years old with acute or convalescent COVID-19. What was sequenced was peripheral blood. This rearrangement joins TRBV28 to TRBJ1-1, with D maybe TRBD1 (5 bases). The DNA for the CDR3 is TGTGCCAGCAGTTTGGTCCAGGGTAACACTGAAACTTTCTTT. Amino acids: CASSLVQGNTETFF.